These 31 T cell receptor beta chains were all obtained from the same sample, sequenced in a study of siplizumab effects on memory and regulatory T cells (dated by TCRdb to 2018 to 2020). Libraries were prepared through the immunoSEQ multiplex PCR assay. TCRdb retrieved this table from immuneACCESS and kept in-frame rearrangements only. Not all clones are present; in checked studies, unresolved V genes account for under half, and no reason is known for the remainder. The table for this sample lists roughly 100,000 clones; about 93% of them were counted only once. The ten largest clones represent 0.32% of the sample. Sequences were obtained from CD4+ T cells sorted from blood. The receptor source for this set is a human donor in good health.

This chain uses TRBV11-3 with TRBJ2-7; D not resolved. Germline V CDR1 and CDR2: SGHNT, YENEEA. The V end was cut by 1 base, the J end by 3 bases, with 13 bases between. The CDR3 runs to 15 residues. CDR3 in amino acids: CASSLVAANHYEQYF. CDR3 nucleotide sequence: TGTGCCAGCAGCTTAGTGGCAGCGAACCACTACGAGCAGTACTTC.

The chain couples TRBV9 to TRBJ1-3, with a weak D call TRBD1 (6 bases). This CDR3 region has 17 residues. Between the trimmed V and J ends, which lost 0 bases and 0 bases, there was a span of 13 bases. Germline V CDR1 and CDR2: SGDLS, YYNGEE. The DNA of the CDR3 is TGTGCCAGCAGCGTAGAGGACAGACGATACTCTGGAAACACCATATATTTT. It codes for CASSVEDRRYSGNTIYF.

The chain employs TRBV7-2 and TRBJ2-7; perhaps TRBD2 as D (6 bases). Germline CDR1 SGHTA, CDR2 FQGNSA. This CDR3 comprises 15 residues. The ends were cut back, 5 bases at V and 0 bases at J, with 14 bases in the middle. This CDR3 is CASSPGGTLSYEQYF. DNA of the CDR3: TGTGCCAGCAGCCCTGGGGGGACTCTCTCCTACGAGCAGTACTTC. The full variable domain, rest sourced from reference TRBV7-2 and TRBJ2-7, is GAGVSQSPSNKVTEKGKDVELRCDPISGHTALYWYRQSLGQGLEFLIYFQGNSAPDKSGLPSDRFSAERTGGSVSTLTIQRTQQEDSAVYLCASSPGGTLSYEQYFGPGTRLTVT.

The chain is built from TRBV6-1 and TRBJ2-7; D not certain. The CDR3 consists of 12 residues. V was clipped by 10 bases and J by 0 bases, with 10 bases between them. In germline, CDR1 is MNHNS, CDR2 SASEGT. In DNA, the CDR3 is TGTGCCACTAAGCTCAGCTCCTACGAGCAGTACTTC. This encodes CATKLSSYEQYF.

The CDR3 nucleotides are TGTGCCAGCTCACCCGGGCAAGACTATGGCTACACCTTC. Its translation is CASSPGQDYGYTF. The chain is built from TRBV18 and TRBJ1-2; no reliable D call. There are 13 residues in the CDR3. Trimming took off 3 bases at V and 3 bases at J, with 8 bases between the two ends. In germline, CDR1 is KGHSH, CDR2 LQKENI.

The chain carries TRBV19 and TRBJ1-2; D gene uncertain. The CDR3 runs to 15 residues. Germline V gives CDR1 LNHDA, CDR2 SQIVND (reference sequence). Trimming took 7 bases from V and 2 from J, leaving 17 bases between them. CDR3 protein: CASTDAARINYGYTF. In DNA, the CDR3 is TGTGCCAGTACGGATGCGGCGAGAATAAACTATGGCTACACCTTC.

The chain carries TRBV5-1 and TRBJ2-1; 7 bases are a match to TRBD1. V lost 4 bases and J lost 4; bases outside the gene matches: 5. Looked up from germline, CDR1 is SGHRS and CDR2 is YFSETQ. This CDR3 has 14 amino acids. In nucleotides, the CDR3 is TGCGCCAGCAGCCCGGGACAGATTTACAATGAGCAGTTCTTC. The encoded protein is CASSPGQIYNEQFF.

In this sample, this clone turned up a few times. The chain employs TRBV30 and TRBJ1-5, with 7 bases identical to TRBD1. V lost 1 base to trimming and J lost 5 bases; unmatched junction nucleotides: 5. The CDR3 sequence is 14 residues long. The germline V gene has CDR1 GTSNPN and CDR2 SVGIG (reference sequence). The CDR3 reads CAWSGGGGDQPQHF. DNA of the CDR3: TGTGCCTGGAGTGGAGGGGGCGGAGATCAGCCCCAGCATTTT.

This clone was seen a single time. One end of the junction fails to match germline, which may point to a read error. The chain carries TRBV11-2 and TRBJ1-1; D unresolved. The CDR3 consists of 13 residues. CDR1 and CDR2 (germline): SGHAT, FQNNGV. CDR3 loop: CASSLAESLTPSF. The CDR3 bases are TGTGCCAGCAGCTTAGCGGAGTCACTGACCCCCTCTTTT.

J is TRBJ1-2 and V is TRBV6-6; D is perhaps TRBD1 (5 bases). Between the trimmed V and J ends, which lost 6 bases and 2 bases, there was a span of 13 bases. CDR1 MNHNY and CDR2 SVGAGI come from the germline V gene (reference sequence). There are 14 residues in the CDR3. CDR3 nucleotide sequence: TGTGCCAGCAGAGAGGGGCGCTCCAACTATGGCTACACCTTC. The encoded protein is CASREGRSNYGYTF.

The chain uses TRBV14 and TRBJ1-2, with D perhaps matching TRBD1 (5 bases). The CDR3 has 14 residues. Germline-derived CDR1 and CDR2 are SGHDN and FVKESK. With 0 bases removed from V and 8 bases from J, the gap between germline ends came to 13 bases. In nucleotides, the CDR3 is TGTGCCAGCAGCCAAGATGAGTCGGGGCACGGCTACACCTTC. Its translation: CASSQDESGHGYTF.

The CDR3 here is CSARLGEQFF. The CDR3 nucleotides read TGCAGCGCCCGACTTGGTGAGCAGTTCTTC. V usage is TRBV29-1 and J usage is TRBJ2-1; no firm D call. The V end was cut by 7 bases, the J end by 9 bases, with 10 bases between. Germline V gene sequence: CDR1 SQVTM, CDR2 ANQGSEA. CDR3 length equals 10 residues.

This chain uses TRBV9 with TRBJ1-4, with 7 bases aligning to TRBD1. With 0 bases clipped from V and 5 bases from J, the junction kept 4 bases outside the gene matches. The CDR3 is 15 residues long. Germline V gene data show CDR1 as SGDLS and CDR2 as YYNGEE. The CDR3 is CASSVGEQGNEKLFF. CDR3 DNA: TGTGCCAGCAGCGTAGGAGAACAGGGGAATGAAAAACTGTTTTTT.

This chain links TRBV30 with TRBJ1-6, with 7 bases identical to TRBD1. From germline, CDR1 is GTSNPN and CDR2 SVGIG (reference sequence). V lost 6 bases and J lost 4; bases outside the gene matches: 3. The CDR3 extends over 13 amino acids. The CDR3 sequence is CACTGQYNSPLHF. In DNA form, the CDR3 reads TGTGCCTGTACGGGACAGTATAATTCACCCCTCCACTTT.

This clone was seen only a few times. The rearrangement joins TRBV10-3 to TRBJ2-7; D not certain. The CDR3 sequence is 12 residues long. The germline V gene has CDR1 ENHRY and CDR2 SYGVKD. V was cut by 7 bases and J by 1 base, with 8 bases left in between. The CDR3 reads CAIKTQSYEQYF. The CDR3 region has the DNA TGTGCCATCAAAACACAATCCTACGAGCAGTACTTC.

The genes are TRBV2 and TRBJ2-5; D remains ambiguous. This CDR3 has 13 residues. Germline assignment: CDR1 SNHLY and CDR2 FYNNEI. The V end lost 6 bases, the J end lost 5 bases, and 13 bases lay between the germline ends. The CDR3 DNA reads TGTGCCAGCAGGGAGACCCCTGGCGAGACCCAGTACTTC. It specifies CASRETPGETQYF.

This chain connects TRBV13 to TRBJ2-7; a weak D match, TRBD2 (5 bases). The CDR3 totals 13 residues. CDR1 PRHDT and CDR2 FYEKMQ come from the germline V gene (reference sequence). V dropped 6 bases and J dropped 6 bases, with 15 bases sitting between them. CDR3 sequence: CASRRLLEGEQYF. DNA of the CDR3: TGTGCCAGCAGACGACTACTTGAAGGCGAGCAGTACTTC.

The V and J genes are TRBV18 and TRBJ2-5; possible D gene TRBD1, 6 bases. Trimming shortened V by 2 bases and J by 3 bases, and 13 bases separated the two germline ends. The CDR3 covers 15 residues. Germline-derived CDR1 and CDR2 are KGHSH and LQKENI. This CDR3 is CASSPTSGTKETQYF. In DNA form, the CDR3 reads TGTGCCAGCTCACCAACTTCCGGGACAAAAGAGACCCAGTACTTC. The entire variable domain, with the rest obtained from reference TRBV18 and TRBJ2-5, is as follows: NAGVMQNPRHLVRRRGQEARLRCSPMKGHSHVYWYRQLPEEGLKFMVYLQKENIIDESGMPKERFSAEFPKEGPSILRIQQVVRGDSAAYFCASSPTSGTKETQYFGPGTRLLVL.

This chain joins TRBV27 and TRBJ1-6; 8 positions agree with TRBD1. This CDR3 spans 14 amino acids. Trimming removed 5 bases from V and 9 bases from J; junction bases left unmatched: 6. Germline V gene sequence: CDR1 MNHEY, CDR2 SMNVEV (reference sequence). Written as DNA, the CDR3 is TGTGCCAGCAGTCTCACCAGGGGGCGTTCACCCCTCCACTTT. Encoded protein: CASSLTRGRSPLHF.

This chain joins TRBV18 and TRBJ2-5; D not certain. The V gene lost 3 bases and the J gene lost 1 base, with 9 bases spanning the gap. The germline CDR1 and CDR2 sequences are KGHSH and LQKENI. This CDR3 region has 14 residues. The CDR3 loop is CASSPSPTQETQYF. The CDR3 DNA follows: TGTGCCAGCTCACCGTCGCCCACCCAAGAGACCCAGTACTTC.

This clone has only one observation. The chain recombines TRBV27 with TRBJ2-1, with 7 positions matching TRBD2. The ends lost 6 bases at V and 7 bases at J; junction bases unmatched: 12. The length of the CDR3 is 15 residues. Germline V gives CDR1 MNHEY, CDR2 SMNVEV (reference sequence). CDR3 nucleotide sequence: TGTGCCAGCAGCCGCGGACTAGAGACGAGGAATGAGCAGTTCTTC. Translated, it gives CASSRGLETRNEQFF.

Comment on this clone: A read error may produce the germline difference seen at one junction end. Here the CDR3 DNA reads TGTGCCAGTACCCCAGGGGCCGCCTACAATTCACCCCTCCACTTT. Its translation is CASTPGAAYNSPLHF. The V call is TRBV19, the J call TRBJ1-6; TRBD1 is a possible D gene (6 bases). Germline V gene sequence: CDR1 LNHDA, CDR2 SQIVND (reference sequence). This CDR3 has 15 residues.

The chain joins TRBV6-5 to TRBJ1-4; D remains unclear. V gave up 5 bases and J gave up 7 bases, with 11 bases separating them. Germline CDR1 is MNHEY and CDR2 is SVGAGI. The CDR3 consists of 13 residues. CDR3 protein: CASSRSGFEKLFF. CDR3 sequence (DNA): TGTGCCAGCAGTCGTTCTGGGTTTGAAAAACTGTTTTTT.

This sequence joins TRBV6-1 and TRBJ2-7; D may be TRBD2 (6 bases). Germline V gene sequence: CDR1 MNHNS, CDR2 SASEGT. The CDR3 has 18 amino acids. The V and J ends lost 2 bases and 5 bases respectively, with 25 bases between them. CDR3 region: CASSEPEGGRRKIDEQYF. CDR3 DNA: TGTGCCAGCAGTGAACCGGAGGGTGGGAGGAGAAAGATCGACGAGCAGTACTTC.

This rearrangement joins TRBV19 to TRBJ1-5, with 12 bases identical to TRBD1. This CDR3 contains 16 residues. V lost 6 bases and J lost 3; bases outside the gene matches: 6. Germline values: CDR1 LNHDA, CDR2 SQIVND (reference sequence). The CDR3 reads CASRGQGAMDNQPQHF. Written as DNA, the CDR3 is TGTGCCAGTAGGGGACAGGGGGCAATGGACAATCAGCCCCAGCATTTT. Looking up the rest from reference TRBV19 and TRBJ1-5 gives the full variable domain: DGGITQSPKYLFRKEGQNVTLSCEQNLNHDAMYWYRQDPGQGLRLIYYSQIVNDFQKGDIAEGYSVSREKKESFPLTVTSAQKNPTAFYLCASRGQGAMDNQPQHFGDGTRLSIL.

The gene calls are TRBV5-6 and TRBJ2-5, with D unclear. Germline CDR1 reads SGHDT; CDR2 reads YYEEEE. This CDR3 is built from 14 residues. The V and J ends lost 2 bases and 0 bases respectively, with 8 bases between them. CDR3 sequence reads: CASSFPRYQETQYF. The CDR3 DNA reads TGTGCCAGCAGCTTCCCCAGATACCAAGAGACCCAGTACTTC.

The V and J genes are TRBV19 and TRBJ2-4; tentative D call: TRBD1 (6 bases). The CDR3 totals 14 residues. Germline V lookup: CDR1 LNHDA, CDR2 SQIVND (reference sequence). V was pared by 9 bases and J by 3 bases, with 15 bases between. The CDR3 here is CASAQGMDKNIQYF. Here the CDR3 DNA reads TGTGCCAGCGCTCAGGGGATGGACAAAAACATTCAGTACTTC.

This clone was seen more than once but under ten times. The V call is TRBV11-2, the J call TRBJ2-7, with D possibly being TRBD1 (5 bases). V was pared by 4 bases and J by 3 bases, with 10 bases between. This CDR3 is built from 13 residues. Per the germline V gene, CDR1 is SGHAT and CDR2 is FQNNGV. This CDR3 is CASSWQGYYEQYF. The CDR3 nucleotides read TGTGCCAGCAGCTGGCAGGGTTACTACGAGCAGTACTTC.

The chain is built from TRBV5-1 and TRBJ2-7, with TRBD1 as a possible D gene (6 bases). CDR1 and CDR2 (germline): SGHRS, YFSETQ. This CDR3 spans 15 amino acids. The V gene lost 0 bases and the J gene lost 0 bases, with 10 bases spanning the gap. The CDR3 sequence: CASSLVEGGSYEQYF. The CDR3, as DNA: TGCGCCAGCAGCTTGGTAGAAGGGGGCTCCTACGAGCAGTACTTC.

The chain links TRBV7-2 to TRBJ2-3, with D tentatively TRBD1 or TRBD2 (5 bases each). CDR1 and CDR2 (germline): SGHTA, FQGNSA. This CDR3 contains 15 residues. V was pared by 3 bases and J by 3 bases, with 13 bases between. CDR3 amino acids: CASSLGPYGTDTQYF. CDR3 DNA: TGTGCCAGCAGCTTGGGACCCTACGGGACAGATACGCAGTATTTT.

This chain connects TRBV6-1 to TRBJ1-3, with 7 positions matching TRBD1. CDR3 length: 17 residues. The germline CDR1 and CDR2 sequences are MNHNS and SASEGT. After removal of 4 bases from V and 4 bases from J, the junction contained 13 bases not matched to a gene. DNA of the CDR3: TGTGCCAGCAGTGTTGTAGCCAGGGGGAGTCTCGGAAACACCATATATTTT. Translating it yields CASSVVARGSLGNTIYF.